This TCR beta chain emerged from a study of cytomegalovirus exposure and HLA in healthy donors. Looking at the study overall: Counted in an early data release were about 85 million unique TCRs from HLA-typed donors.

PCR employed 60 Vbeta and 13 Jbeta primers. Sequenced by immunoSEQ multiplex PCR; TCRdb stores in-frame clones only, minus some. Of roughly 130,000 clones detected, approximately 69% appear once; the ten largest clones hold over 5%. For this clone: Its antigen is not identified.

Study results and limitations: According to reports, the classifier identified cytomegalovirus status with high specificity and sensitivity. Analysis was performed later, and it showed HLA-associated TCR beta chains to be more clonally expanded than equally common others. In a later analysis, common viral pathogens appeared linked to several of the most significant clusters.

This CDR3 spans 13 amino acids. Germline lookup yields CDR1 SGHVS and CDR2 FQNEAQ. V shed 9 bases and J 10 bases; nucleotides not matched to a gene: 14. The sequenced sample consisted of PBMCs. The chain joins TRBV7-8 to TRBJ1-1; 7 nucleotides align to TRBD1. This clonotype was obtained from a man aged 35 to 55 in good health and CMV-seropositive. The CDR3 DNA reads TGTGCCAGTACTAGTGGACCAGGGGGAAGAGCTTTCTTT. Its protein product is CASTSGPGGRAFF.